This T cell receptor (beta chain) emerged from a study of CD8 T cells in ankylosing spondylitis. Generation of TCR beta libraries employed quantitative 5'-RACE incorporating molecular barcodes. TCRdb recomputed calls from the 5' RACE reads with MiXCR, one row per CDR3 protein. The sample has 200,000 to 250,000 distinct CDR3 sequences; 7% to 8% are singletons. The V gene lost 3 bases and the J gene lost 9 bases, with 12 bases spanning the gap. Germline V CDR1 and CDR2: DFQATT, SNEGSKA (reference sequence). This CDR3 region has 12 residues. General study findings and limits: As reported, disease-linked clones showed significant enrichment in matched ankylosing spondylitis synovial fluid. A TCR beta motif of 7 or 8 highly homologous variants appeared characteristic of ankylosing spondylitis blood. Disease-linked clones were CD8+ and relatively rare in peripheral blood. In synovial fluid and blood from reactive arthritis, some motif variants were previously reported.

Notes on this clonotype: The antigen is unknown. A read error may be the cause here, since a much bigger clone is one base away.

Sequenced sample: blood, either unsorted or a sorted T cell fraction (not recorded which). This sequence was found in a male donor with ankylosing spondylitis. The chain recombines TRBV20-1 with TRBJ2-1, with D hard to call. The CDR3 sequence: CSASASWLEQFF. The CDR3 region has the DNA TGCAGTGCTAGCGCCAGCTGGCTTGAGCAGTTCTTC.